The 27 T cell receptor beta chains reported below all come from one sample, sequenced in a study of T-cell reconstitution after alpha-beta-depleted transplantation in children. Molecular barcoding with unique molecular identifiers was used for the TCRbeta library. Using its own MiXCR run on the PCR reads, TCRdb lists one record per CDR3 protein. The sample shows hundreds of thousands of distinct CDR3 sequences, roughly 15% of them seen only once. The sequences come from PBMCs, mostly from graft donor cells, collected 360 days after TCRalphabeta/CD19-depleted stem cell transplant. Every receptor here comes from a boy under two years old who had a stem cell transplant for Wiskott-Aldrich syndrome, so the T cells may come from the graft donor.

This clonotype has just a few counts. This chain uses TRBV5-1 with TRBJ2-3; no definite D call. The germline V gene has CDR1 SGHRS and CDR2 YFSETQ. This CDR3 is built from 12 residues. Trimming shortened V by 4 bases and J by 5 bases, and 8 bases separated the two germline ends. CDR3 nucleotides: TGCGCCAGCAGCCATGGTCAAGATACGCAGTATTTT. As protein: CASSHGQDTQYF. The variable domain in full, with the rest retrieved from reference TRBV5-1 and TRBJ2-3, is KAGVTQTPRYLIKTRGQQVTLSCSPISGHRSVSWYQQTPGQGLQFLFEYFSETQRNKGNFPGRFSGRQFSNSRSEMNVSTLELGDSALYLCASSHGQDTQYFGPGTRLTVL.

This clonotype was detected a few times. The rearrangement uses TRBV19 and TRBJ2-2; D uncertain. This CDR3 has 14 amino acids. Trimming removed 5 bases at V and 4 bases at J, with 11 bases between. The germline V gene has CDR1 LNHDA and CDR2 SQIVND (reference sequence). CDR3 in amino acids: CASSAWSGTGELFF. The CDR3 nucleotides read TGTGCCAGTAGTGCTTGGTCGGGCACCGGGGAGCTGTTTTTT.

The chain carries TRBV4-1 and TRBJ1-5; no definite D call. The CDR3 totals 12 residues. With 5 bases removed from V and 2 bases from J, the gap between germline ends came to 4 bases. Germline lookup yields CDR1 MGHRA and CDR2 YSYEKL. The CDR3 loop reads CASSAGNQPQHF. The CDR3 bases are TGCGCCAGCAGCGCGGGCAATCAGCCCCAGCATTTT.

This chain uses TRBV5-1 with TRBJ2-1, with TRBD2 matching over 9 bases. Losses at the gene ends were 3 bases for V and 3 bases for J; bases not matched to a gene: 7. CDR3 size: 16 residues. Per germline, CDR1 SGHRS and CDR2 YFSETQ. As DNA, the CDR3 is TGCGCCAGCAGCTCGGGACTAGCTTTTCACTACAATGAGCAGTTCTTC. Its protein is CASSSGLAFHYNEQFF.

The chain couples TRBV11-2 to TRBJ2-5; 9 bases are shared with TRBD1. With 6 bases clipped from V and 5 bases from J, the junction kept 10 bases outside the gene matches. This CDR3 has 15 residues. Germline loops: CDR1 SGHAT, CDR2 FQNNGV. CDR3 sequence: CASRRDRALRETQYF. Written as DNA, the CDR3 is TGTGCCAGCAGACGGGACAGGGCCCTCCGGGAGACCCAGTACTTC.

V is TRBV14 and J is TRBJ2-1; D is ambiguous. The V and J ends lost 3 bases and 7 bases respectively, with 10 bases between them. The CDR3 totals 13 residues. In germline, CDR1 is SGHDN, CDR2 FVKESK. CDR3 DNA: TGTGCCAGCAGCCAGATCGTAGGGAATGAGCAGTTCTTC. It yields the protein CASSQIVGNEQFF.

The chain carries TRBV7-9 and TRBJ1-4; D unresolved. CDR1 and CDR2 (germline): SEHNR, FQNEAQ (reference sequence). With 3 bases removed from V and 3 bases from J, the gap between germline ends came to 8 bases. The CDR3 totals 14 residues. The CDR3 region has the DNA TGTGCCAGCAGCTTGAGGGTATCTAATGAAAAACTGTTTTTT. This translates into CASSLRVSNEKLFF.

This rearrangement joins TRBV12-3 or TRBV12-4 to TRBJ1-6, with 9 bases lining up with TRBD1. The V segment lost 6 bases and the J segment 6 bases; nucleotides outside the gene matches: 6. CDR3 length: 15 residues. Here the CDR3 reads CASSQRTGANSPLHF. The CDR3 nucleotides read TGTGCCAGCAGCCAGCGGACAGGGGCTAATTCACCCCTCCACTTT.

This clonotype was detected a few times. The chain couples TRBV11-2 to TRBJ2-7, with D perhaps being TRBD1 or TRBD2 (5 bases each). The V gene lost 5 bases and the J gene lost 2 bases, with 25 bases spanning the gap. This CDR3 has 18 amino acids. Germline-derived CDR1 and CDR2 are SGHAT and FQNNGV. The chain's CDR3 is CASSLTPRRPGPTYEQYF. For the CDR3, the DNA is TGTGCCAGCAGCCTCACCCCCCGACGCCCGGGACCCACCTACGAGCAGTACTTC.

V gene TRBV7-8 combines with J gene TRBJ2-1; 7 nucleotides align to TRBD2. Germline V gene sequence: CDR1 SGHVS, CDR2 FQNEAQ. The V segment lost 1 base and the J segment 7 bases; nucleotides outside the gene matches: 13. The CDR3 covers 17 residues. The CDR3 sequence: CASSLVRGRVGMNEQFF. In DNA form, the CDR3 reads TGTGCCAGCAGCTTAGTCCGTGGGAGGGTAGGAATGAATGAGCAGTTCTTC. Supplemented by reference TRBV7-8 and TRBJ2-1, the full variable domain reads GAGVSQSPRYKVAKRGQDVALRCDPISGHVSLFWYQQALGQGPEFLTYFQNEAQLDKSGLPSDRFFAERPEGSVSTLKIQRTQQEDSAVYLCASSLVRGRVGMNEQFFGPGTRLTVL.

This clonotype was found a few times. This chain joins TRBV20-1 and TRBJ2-3; 7 bases agree with TRBD2. V lost 7 bases to trimming and J lost 5 bases; unmatched junction nucleotides: 9. Germline assignment: CDR1 DFQATT and CDR2 SNEGSKA (reference sequence). The CDR3 spans 13 residues. For the CDR3, the DNA is TGCAGTGTAGGTGGGGGGGGTGGAGATACGCAGTATTTT. This translates into CSVGGGGGDTQYF.

The genes are TRBV28 and TRBJ2-5; 8 nucleotides agree with TRBD2. CDR1 and CDR2 (germline): MDHEN, SYDVKM. The CDR3 consists of 14 residues. With V trimmed by 4 bases and J by 3 bases, 4 bases remained unmatched. The CDR3 DNA sequence: TGTGCCAGCAGTTCCGGGGGGGCTAAAGAGACCCAGTACTTC. It specifies CASSSGGAKETQYF. Looking up the rest from reference TRBV28 and TRBJ2-5 gives the full variable domain: DVKVTQSSRYLVKRTGEKVFLECVQDMDHENMFWYRQDPGLGLRLIYFSYDVKMKEKGDIPEGYSVSREKKERFSLILESASTNQTSMYLCASSSGGAKETQYFGPGTRLLVL.

This clonotype was seen ten or more times. The chain links TRBV7-9 to TRBJ2-7; D call uncertain. The CDR3 extends over 15 amino acids. Germline V gene lookup returns CDR1 SEHNR and CDR2 FQNEAQ (reference sequence). The V gene lost 1 base and the J gene lost 1 base, with 11 bases spanning the gap. CDR3 in amino acids: CASSLGGSRSYEQYF. CDR3 DNA: TGTGCCAGCAGCTTAGGAGGATCGAGGTCCTACGAGCAGTACTTC.

V is TRBV20-1 and J is TRBJ2-2; tentative D call: TRBD1 (6 bases). CDR3 size: 15 residues. V lost 1 base to trimming and J lost 6 bases, with 15 bases between them. CDR1 is DFQATT, CDR2 SNEGSKA, per germline (reference sequence). The DNA of the CDR3 is TGCAGTGCTAGAGTCAGGGGTTCAGTTCCCGGGGAGCTGTTTTTT. Amino acid sequence: CSARVRGSVPGELFF.

The chain carries TRBV6-5 and TRBJ2-5; D perhaps matches TRBD1 (6 bases). Trimming took 6 bases from V and 5 from J, leaving 16 bases between them. Germline CDR1 reads MNHEY; CDR2 reads SVGAGI. The CDR3 spans 14 residues. This chain's CDR3 is CASRPTGRGETQYF. The CDR3 DNA follows: TGTGCCAGCAGACCCACAGGGCGCGGGGAGACCCAGTACTTC.

This clonotype came up many times. The gene calls are TRBV29-1 and TRBJ2-1; D unclear. The CDR3 spans 12 residues. The V gene lost 8 bases and the J gene lost 4 bases, with 12 bases spanning the gap. Germline lookup yields CDR1 SQVTM and CDR2 ANQGSEA. The CDR3 bases are TGCAGCTTCGCCAGGAGATACAATGAGCAGTTCTTC. The encoded protein is CSFARRYNEQFF.

There are a few counts of this clonotype. The chain combines TRBV3-1 with TRBJ1-2; D uncertain. Looked up from germline, CDR1 is LGHDT and CDR2 is YNNKEL (reference sequence). V lost 2 bases and J lost 4, with 14 bases in between. The CDR3 extends over 15 amino acids. DNA for the CDR3: TGTGCCAGCAGCCAATCCGTGGCCCCAGCCTATGGCTACACCTTC. Its protein is CASSQSVAPAYGYTF. The full variable domain, rest sourced from reference TRBV3-1 and TRBJ1-2, is DTAVSQTPKYLVTQMGNDKSIKCEQNLGHDTMYWYKQDSKKFLKIMFSYNNKELIINETVPNRFSPKSPDKAHLNLHINSLELGDSAVYFCASSQSVAPAYGYTFGSGTRLTVV.

This clonotype appeared a single time. The chain joins TRBV5-1 to TRBJ2-1, with no clear D. The CDR3 is 13 amino acids. Trimming shortened V by 2 bases and J by 5 bases, and 8 bases separated the two germline ends. The germline V gene encodes CDR1 SGHRS and CDR2 YFSETQ. The CDR3 DNA sequence: TGCGCCAGCAGCTTCGTTGCGGACAATGAGCAGTTCTTC. As protein: CASSFVADNEQFF.

The chain combines TRBV20-1 with TRBJ2-7; 9 bases map to TRBD2. There are 14 residues in the CDR3. V trimming: 3 bases; J trimming: 4 bases; junction bases outside the gene matches: 7. Germline CDR1 is DFQATT and CDR2 is SNEGSKA (reference sequence). The CDR3 DNA is TGCAGTGCTAGTGATAGCGGGAGTGGATACGAGCAGTACTTC. Its protein is CSASDSGSGYEQYF.

Ten or more counts support this clonotype. The chain joins TRBV7-9 to TRBJ2-1, with D tentatively TRBD2 (7 bases). Trimming pared 1 base from V and 0 bases from J, leaving 13 bases between. Germline assignment: CDR1 SEHNR and CDR2 FQNEAQ (reference sequence). The CDR3 has 17 amino acids. The CDR3 region is CASSLGGGASSYNEQFF. The CDR3 nucleotides read TGTGCCAGCAGCTTAGGAGGGGGGGCCAGCTCCTACAATGAGCAGTTCTTC.

V is TRBV18 and J is TRBJ2-5; 8 positions agree with TRBD2. The CDR3 runs to 14 residues. The ends lost 0 bases at V and 5 bases at J; junction bases unmatched: 2. From germline, CDR1 is KGHSH and CDR2 LQKENI. This CDR3 is CASSPPGLGETQYF. The DNA for the CDR3 is TGTGCCAGCTCACCACCGGGACTAGGCGAGACCCAGTACTTC.

This clonotype showed up just a few times. This rearrangement joins TRBV12-3 or TRBV12-4 to TRBJ1-2; TRBD1 agrees at 11 bases. This CDR3 has 16 amino acids. J lost 5 bases, V lost 5 bases, and 10 bases had no gene match. The CDR3 bases are TGTGCCAGCAGTCCCGGGACAGGGGGGGTAGCATATGGCTACACCTTC. Translation: CASSPGTGGVAYGYTF.

The J gene is TRBJ2-4, the V gene TRBV12-3 or TRBV12-4; unclear D gene. Trimming removed 3 bases at V and 0 bases at J, with 9 bases between. The CDR3 is made up of 15 amino acids. The CDR3 DNA is TGTGCCAGCAGTTTTAAGATGCTAGCCAAAAACATTCAGTACTTC. Encoded protein: CASSFKMLAKNIQYF.

The CDR3 DNA reads TGTGCCAGCAGTTGTAAGGGACTAGCGGGGGGGCCGTGTTTCCCAGATACGCAGTATTTT. This codes for CASSCKGLAGGPCFPDTQYF. The V call is TRBV12-3 or TRBV12-4, the J call TRBJ2-3; 16 positions match TRBD2. The CDR3 has 20 residues. V trimming: 4 bases; J trimming: 4 bases; junction bases outside the gene matches: 14.

This clonotype was detected only a few times. The chain joins TRBV18 to TRBJ2-1; D uncertain. V was pared by 2 bases and J by 3 bases, with 5 bases between. Looked up from germline, CDR1 is KGHSH and CDR2 is LQKENI. The CDR3 has 13 residues. DNA of the CDR3: TGTGCCAGCTCACCAGAGCGCTACAATGAGCAGTTCTTC. It translates to CASSPERYNEQFF.

This clonotype was found once. The chain has TRBV24-1 and TRBJ2-3; D not resolved. This CDR3 is 16 amino acids long. V lost 3 bases, J lost 0 bases, and 12 bases lay in between. Germline CDR1 is KGHDR and CDR2 is SFDVKD. The CDR3, as DNA: TGTGCCACCAGTGATGCTCGGCATCCTAGCACAGATACGCAGTATTTT. Protein sequence: CATSDARHPSTDTQYF.

In its sample, this clonotype was seen a few times. The chain uses TRBV20-1 and TRBJ2-5; 11 bases line up with TRBD2. CDR1 is DFQATT and CDR2 is SNEGSKA in the germline V gene (reference sequence). The CDR3 is made up of 17 amino acids. V lost 0 bases to trimming and J lost 2 bases; unmatched junction nucleotides: 8. The CDR3 DNA follows: TGCAGTGCTAGAGATGGGCTAGCGGGGGGCTTACAAGAGACCCAGTACTTC. Amino acids: CSARDGLAGGLQETQYF.